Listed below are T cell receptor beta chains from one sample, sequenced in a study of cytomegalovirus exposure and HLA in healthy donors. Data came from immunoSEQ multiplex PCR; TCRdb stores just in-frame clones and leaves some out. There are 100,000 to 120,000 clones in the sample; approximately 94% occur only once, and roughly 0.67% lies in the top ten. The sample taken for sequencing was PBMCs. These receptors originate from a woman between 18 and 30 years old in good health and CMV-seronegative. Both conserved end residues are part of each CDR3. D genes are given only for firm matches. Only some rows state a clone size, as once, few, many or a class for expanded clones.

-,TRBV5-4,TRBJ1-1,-,CATAGGALPNTEAFF
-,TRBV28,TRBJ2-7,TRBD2,CASSNSGGAYYEQYF
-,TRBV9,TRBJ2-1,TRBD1,CASSATGQDNEQFF
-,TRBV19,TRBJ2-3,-,CASATRITDTQYF
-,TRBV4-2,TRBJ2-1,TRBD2,CASSPNPPTSGAGGLYNEQFF
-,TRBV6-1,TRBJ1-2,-,CASRPTASYGYTF
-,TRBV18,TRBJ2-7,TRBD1,CASSPSRGPSLEQYF
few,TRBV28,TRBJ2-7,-,CASSSSSLSYEQYF
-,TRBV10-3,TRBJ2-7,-,CAISDPSEVSYEQYF
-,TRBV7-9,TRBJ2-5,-,CASSLGSGTQYF
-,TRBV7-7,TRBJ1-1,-,CASSLDSVSEAFF
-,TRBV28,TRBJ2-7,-,CASRQGYEQYF
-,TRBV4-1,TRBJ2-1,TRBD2,CASSQDALAGGRPVTYNEQFF
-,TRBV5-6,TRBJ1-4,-,CASSLNRIFNEKLFF
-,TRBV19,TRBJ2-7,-,CASSTQLFGGSQRTYEQYF
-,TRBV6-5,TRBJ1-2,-,CASSSQGRAGYTF
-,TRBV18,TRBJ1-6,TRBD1,CASSPATGGDGDSPLHF
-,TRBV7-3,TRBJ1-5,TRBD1,CASSSLVGTGGVRSNQPQHF
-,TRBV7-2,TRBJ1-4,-,CASSLTPAEGEKLFF
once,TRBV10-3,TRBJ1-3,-,CAISEPQRAGNTIYF
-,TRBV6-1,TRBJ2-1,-,CASSETDYQEQFF
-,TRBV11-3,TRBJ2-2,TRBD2,CASSLDLDGGSAGELFF
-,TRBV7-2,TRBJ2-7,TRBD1,CASSPRTGAYEQYF
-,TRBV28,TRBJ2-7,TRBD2,CASRRAGDSYEQYF
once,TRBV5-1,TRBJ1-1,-,CASSLGPAGTEAFF
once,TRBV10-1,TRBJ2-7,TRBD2,CAKRASGGSFSYEQYF
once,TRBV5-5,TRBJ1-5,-,CASSFGSNQPQHF
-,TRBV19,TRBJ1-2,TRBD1,CASSRTGESDGYTF
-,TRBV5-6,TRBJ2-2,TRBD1,CASSTTGAQYTGELFF
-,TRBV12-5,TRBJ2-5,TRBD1,CASGLEGTAQETQYF
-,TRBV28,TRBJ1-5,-,CASSSVVQPQHF
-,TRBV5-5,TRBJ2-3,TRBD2,CASSLVRGSTDTQYF
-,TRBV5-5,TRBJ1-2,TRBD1,CASSLRDRGNYGYTF
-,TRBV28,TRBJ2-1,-,CASSYSRVNEQFF
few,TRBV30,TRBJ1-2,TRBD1,CAWSPGTGRGYTF
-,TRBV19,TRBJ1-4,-,CASSIRSDINEKLFF
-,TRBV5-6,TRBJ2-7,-,CASSRGLHTSEQYF
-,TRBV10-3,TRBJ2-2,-,CAIRGQGSNTGELFF
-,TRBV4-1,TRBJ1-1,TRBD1,CASSGQGLKDTEAFF
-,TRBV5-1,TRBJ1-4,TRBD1,CASSTGQGGEKLFF
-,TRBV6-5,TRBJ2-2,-,CASSYYLANTGELFF
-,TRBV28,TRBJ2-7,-,CASRIQGQTYEQYF
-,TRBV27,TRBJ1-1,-,CASSARRGTEAFF
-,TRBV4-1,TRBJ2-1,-,CASSQDRQPPVF
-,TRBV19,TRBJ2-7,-,CASSILGATVLEQYF
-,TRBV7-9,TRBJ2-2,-,CASSLRGFGTNTGELFF
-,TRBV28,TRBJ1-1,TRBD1,CASSLSGGYTEAFF
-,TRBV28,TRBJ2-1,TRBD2,CASSVLAGWYNEQFF
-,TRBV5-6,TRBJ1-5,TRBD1,CASSLRQGGQPQHF
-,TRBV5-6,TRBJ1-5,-,CASSLWLGHWVENQPQHF
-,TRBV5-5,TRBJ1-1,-,CASSSYTEAFF